Each of the 27 T cell receptor beta chains below was sequenced from the same sample in a study of Graves' ophthalmopathy and Graves' hyperthyroidism. From RNA, the CDR3 regions of TCR beta chains were amplified and sequenced. First-round RT-PCR relied on HTBI primers, and a second-round multiplex PCR came next. Each CDR3 protein gets one entry after TCRdb re-called the multiplex PCR reads with MiXCR. The sample carries some 400,000 distinct CDR3 sequences, about 17% recorded once. Input material: peripheral blood. The receptors shown here come from a woman under 30 with Graves' ophthalmopathy.

This clonotype was picked up many times. The rearrangement joins TRBV5-1 to TRBJ1-1, with 8 nucleotides matching TRBD1. Germline lookup yields CDR1 SGHRS and CDR2 YFSETQ. The CDR3 totals 15 residues. V gave up 3 bases and J gave up 6 bases; unmatched junction bases: 10. Written as DNA, the CDR3 is TGCGCCAGCAGCTCCATGGCAGGGGGCTTCGCTGAAGCTTTCTTT. As protein: CASSSMAGGFAEAFF.

This clonotype showed up many times. V is TRBV6-5 and J is TRBJ2-2; D not certain. The CDR3 contains 17 residues. Germline V lookup: CDR1 MNHEY, CDR2 SVGAGI. Trimming removed 0 bases from V and 4 bases from J, with 15 bases in between. The CDR3 sequence: CASSYSLTIAGTGELFF. CDR3 bases: TGTGCCAGCAGTTACTCGCTGACCATCGCAGGCACCGGGGAGCTGTTTTTT.

This clonotype was seen many times. V gene TRBV6-5 combines with J gene TRBJ2-7; maybe TRBD2 (5 bases). The germline V and J ends were trimmed by 10 bases and 2 bases, with 12 bases remaining between them. The CDR3 is 12 amino acids. Germline V CDR1 and CDR2: MNHEY, SVGAGI. CDR3 sequence (DNA): TGTGCCATTCCGGGATCAGCCTACGAGCAGTACTTC. Its protein is CAIPGSAYEQYF.

This clonotype was picked up many times. One end of the junction fails to match germline, which may point to a read error. V gene TRBV11-2 combines with J gene TRBJ2-2, with 7 bases identical to TRBD1. The CDR3 runs 14 residues. CDR1 and CDR2 (germline): SGHAT, FQNNGV. The CDR3 DNA reads as TGTGTCAGCAGCCCGGGACAGTTCACCGGGGAGCTGTTTTTT. It encodes CVSSPGQFTGELFF.

This clonotype was recorded many times. The CDR3 DNA follows: TGCGCCAGCAGCCAAACCACCTCCTACGAGCAGTACTTC. Translation: CASSQTTSYEQYF. This chain connects TRBV4-1 to TRBJ2-7; D is unresolved. In germline, CDR1 is MGHRA, CDR2 YSYEKL. With 2 bases removed from V and 0 bases from J, the gap between germline ends came to 5 bases. The CDR3 has 13 residues.

This clonotype was recorded at least ten times. J is TRBJ1-6 and V is TRBV27; the match to TRBD1 covers 9 bases. Germline-derived CDR1 and CDR2 are MNHEY and SMNVEV (reference sequence). V lost 4 bases, J lost 7 bases, and 11 bases stayed unmatched. The CDR3 runs 17 residues. The CDR3 DNA is TGTGCCAGCAGTTCACGATATGGGACAGGGAAGAATTCACCCCTCCACTTT. Protein sequence: CASSSRYGTGKNSPLHF.

This clonotype was recorded at least ten times. This chain joins TRBV15 and TRBJ2-7, with 8 bases matching TRBD2. CDR1 is LNHNV and CDR2 is YYDKDF in the germline V gene (reference sequence). This CDR3 has 15 residues. With 1 base clipped from V and 5 bases from J, the junction kept 7 bases outside the gene matches. CDR3 DNA: TGTGCCACCAGCAGAGTGAGCGGGAGTGTCGACGAGCAGTACTTC. Amino acids: CATSRVSGSVDEQYF. The full variable domain, its missing parts supplied by reference TRBV15 and TRBJ2-7, is DAMVIQNPRYQVTQFGKPVTLSCSQTLNHNVMYWYQQKSSQAPKLLFHYYDKDFNNEADTPDNFQSRRPNTSFCFLDIRSPGLGDTAMYLCATSRVSGSVDEQYFGPGTRLTVT.

This clonotype showed up many times. This chain links TRBV7-9 with TRBJ2-7; D gene uncertain. Trimming stripped 3 bases from V and 2 bases from J, with 8 bases between. CDR3 length: 13 amino acids. Germline V gene lookup returns CDR1 SEHNR and CDR2 FQNEAQ (reference sequence). CDR3 residues: CASSFSATYEQYF. DNA for the CDR3: TGTGCCAGCAGCTTTTCAGCAACCTACGAGCAGTACTTC.

This clonotype showed up many times. The CDR3 here is CASQRGGRSYEQYF. The CDR3 bases are TGTGCCAGCCAGAGGGGCGGGAGAAGCTACGAGCAGTACTTC. This chain connects TRBV3-1 to TRBJ2-7; TRBD2 matches at 7 bases. Germline CDR1 and CDR2: LGHDT and YNNKEL (reference sequence). Losses at the gene ends were 8 bases for V and 3 bases for J; bases not matched to a gene: 10. The CDR3 is 14 residues long.

This chain uses TRBV20-1 with TRBJ2-5; D may be TRBD1 (6 bases). The CDR3 extends over 14 amino acids. V lost 2 bases and J lost 1, with 11 bases in between. Germline V gene sequence: CDR1 DFQATT, CDR2 SNEGSKA (reference sequence). The CDR3 is CSARLPTGQETQYF. The CDR3 DNA follows: TGCAGTGCTAGATTGCCGACAGGCCAAGAGACCCAGTACTTC.

At least ten counts were recorded for this clonotype. The chain has TRBV28 and TRBJ2-7; tentative D call: TRBD2 (5 bases). V was clipped by 1 base and J by 0 bases, with 16 bases between them. Looked up from germline, CDR1 is MDHEN and CDR2 is SYDVKM. CDR3 length equals 17 residues. Written as DNA, the CDR3 is TGTGCCAGCAGTTTATTCCATCGGAGGCCCAACTCCTACGAGCAGTACTTC. Protein sequence: CASSLFHRRPNSYEQYF.

This clonotype appeared many times. This chain links TRBV11-2 with TRBJ1-1, with no clear D. The V end was cut by 2 bases, the J end by 2 bases, with 9 bases between. Germline loops: CDR1 SGHAT, CDR2 FQNNGV. The CDR3 is 14 amino acids. Here the CDR3 reads CASSLWGTNTEAFF. In DNA form, the CDR3 reads TGTGCCAGCAGCTTATGGGGTACCAACACTGAAGCTTTCTTT.

This clonotype was seen at least ten times. V is TRBV4-2 and J is TRBJ1-6; 9 bases match TRBD1. CDR1 LGHNA and CDR2 YNFKEQ come from the germline V gene. V shed 3 bases, J shed 10 bases, and the junction held 7 bases outside the gene matches. The CDR3 extends over 15 amino acids. The CDR3 sequence: CASSHAGTGPSPLHF. The CDR3 nucleotides are TGTGCCAGCAGCCACGCCGGGACAGGGCCCTCACCCCTCCACTTT.

This clonotype was counted many times. The V call is TRBV6-5, the J call TRBJ2-7; D is possibly TRBD2 (6 bases). The V gene's germline CDR1 is MNHEY and CDR2 SVGAGI. V was shortened by 2 bases and J by 9 bases, with 11 bases between the two germline ends. The CDR3 covers 12 residues. CDR3 in amino acids: CASSYERGGQYF. Here the CDR3 DNA reads TGTGCCAGCAGTTACGAAAGGGGAGGGCAGTACTTC.

V usage is TRBV6-1 and J usage is TRBJ2-5; 11 positions agree with TRBD1. V was clipped by 7 bases and J by 5 bases; unmatched bases: 9. Germline lookup yields CDR1 MNHNS and CDR2 SASEGT. The CDR3 runs 15 residues. The CDR3 protein is CASTNGQGAGETQYF. DNA of the CDR3: TGTGCCAGCACAAACGGACAGGGGGCGGGGGAGACCCAGTACTTC.

This clonotype was counted ten times or more. The gene calls are TRBV7-2 and TRBJ1-6; D is perhaps TRBD1 (5 bases). V gave up 4 bases and J gave up 9 bases, with 16 bases separating them. CDR3 length equals 15 residues. CDR1 is SGHTA and CDR2 is FQGNSA in the germline V gene. The CDR3 sequence: CASSSPGRRGSPLHF. In DNA, the CDR3 is TGTGCCAGCAGCTCACCGGGACGCCGGGGTTCACCCCTCCACTTT.

This clonotype has a count of ten or more. J is TRBJ1-1 and V is TRBV28; D not resolved. The CDR3 contains 13 residues. CDR1 and CDR2 from the germline V gene are MDHEN and SYDVKM. The germline V and J ends were trimmed by 5 bases and 2 bases, with 9 bases remaining between them. The CDR3 sequence is CASSQMENTEAFF. CDR3 DNA: TGTGCCAGCAGTCAGATGGAAAACACTGAAGCTTTCTTT.

Ten or more counts support this clonotype. The chain recombines TRBV19 with TRBJ1-5; 11 bases are shared with TRBD1. The V segment lost 5 bases and the J segment 9 bases; nucleotides outside the gene matches: 9. The CDR3 has 15 amino acids. The germline V gene has CDR1 LNHDA and CDR2 SQIVND (reference sequence). The CDR3 nucleotides read TGTGCCAGTAGTGGTGGACAGGGGGCGTCGGGGCCCCAGCATTTT. This translates into CASSGGQGASGPQHF.

This clonotype was picked up many times. The rearrangement uses TRBV11-2 and TRBJ1-1, with D uncertain. Germline V gene sequence: CDR1 SGHAT, CDR2 FQNNGV. The CDR3 contains 17 residues. The germline V and J ends were trimmed by 2 bases and 2 bases, with 18 bases remaining between them. In DNA form, the CDR3 reads TGTGCCAGCAGCTTATATGCGAGCGGTTTGGGTAACACTGAAGCTTTCTTT. Translation gives CASSLYASGLGNTEAFF.

This clonotype was picked up a small number of times. The CDR3 DNA sequence: TGTGCCTGGAGTGTAGGGGGGACAGGCGGGATGTATCAGCCCCAGCATTTT. This codes for CAWSVGGTGGMYQPQHF. V is TRBV30 and J is TRBJ1-5; 8 bases line up with TRBD1. Germline values: CDR1 GTSNPN, CDR2 SVGIG (reference sequence). CDR3 length: 17 amino acids. J was trimmed by 5 bases and V by 0 bases; bases with no gene match: 12. Using reference TRBV30 and TRBJ1-5 for the parts outside the CDR3, the full variable domain is SQTIHQWPATLVQPVGSPLSLECTVEGTSNPNLYWYRQAAGRGLQLLFYSVGIGQISSEVPQNLSASRPQDRQFILSSKKLLLSDSGFYLCAWSVGGTGGMYQPQHFGDGTRLSIL.

This clonotype was picked up many times. The V and J genes are TRBV9 and TRBJ2-5; TRBD2 aligns across 10 bases. The CDR3 runs 16 residues. Germline assignment: CDR1 SGDLS and CDR2 YYNGEE. Losses at the gene ends were 4 bases for V and 2 bases for J; bases not matched to a gene: 8. The CDR3 region is CASSPLAGETQETQYF. Written as DNA, the CDR3 is TGTGCCAGCAGCCCTCTAGCGGGGGAGACACAAGAGACCCAGTACTTC.

In this sample, this clonotype turned up many times. This chain uses TRBV29-1 with TRBJ1-1; 8 nucleotides align to TRBD1. This CDR3 contains 12 residues. Germline loops: CDR1 SQVTM, CDR2 ANQGSEA. Germline trimming cut 6 bases from V and 11 bases from J; bases unmatched to any gene: 11. The CDR3 loop reads CSVGGGQDRAFF. In DNA, the CDR3 is TGCAGCGTAGGGGGGGGACAGGATCGGGCTTTCTTT.

This clonotype was detected ten times or more. The chain joins TRBV6-5 to TRBJ2-5; 8 nucleotides match TRBD1. V was pared by 3 bases and J by 13 bases, with 16 bases of the junction left unmatched. Germline CDR1 is MNHEY and CDR2 is SVGAGI. This CDR3 spans 15 amino acids. This CDR3 reads CASSYFPGQAPEGYF. The CDR3 coding sequence is TGTGCCAGCAGTTATTTCCCGGGACAGGCACCAGAGGGGTACTTC.

This clonotype was seen ten or more times. The chain carries TRBV7-1 and TRBJ2-7; 9 bases line up with TRBD1. Being an ORF, TRBV7-1 has a function that is uncertain. The CDR3 consists of 20 residues. Trimming at V came to 6 bases and at J to 3 bases, leaving 24 bases not matched to a gene. The CDR3 DNA reads as TGTGCCAGCAGTTCAATAGAGATAGGGTGGGACAGGGTAAGGGACTACGAGCAGTACTTC. Translating it yields CASSSIEIGWDRVRDYEQYF.

This clonotype was seen repeatedly, ten times or more. The chain is built from TRBV9 and TRBJ1-2; D is undetermined. V was shortened by 4 bases and J by 8 bases, with 24 bases between the two germline ends. This CDR3 region has 16 residues. Germline CDR1 SGDLS, CDR2 YYNGEE. This chain's CDR3 is CASSLRAIRDNRGYTF. The CDR3 coding sequence is TGTGCCAGCAGCCTTCGGGCCATAAGGGATAATAGGGGCTACACCTTC.

This clonotype appeared many times. The rearrangement links TRBV9 to TRBJ2-7; 7 nucleotides line up with TRBD1. Per germline, CDR1 SGDLS and CDR2 YYNGEE. V was clipped by 1 base and J by 0 bases; unmatched bases: 4. The CDR3 sequence is 15 residues long. CDR3: CASSVTGASSYEQYF. DNA for the CDR3: TGTGCCAGCAGCGTAACAGGGGCGAGCTCCTACGAGCAGTACTTC.

In this sample, this clonotype turned up many times. The rearrangement uses TRBV19 and TRBJ2-2, with D hard to call. The CDR3 extends over 14 amino acids. V lost 1 base, J lost 4 bases, and 7 bases lay in between. Germline lookup yields CDR1 LNHDA and CDR2 SQIVND (reference sequence). CDR3 bases: TGTGCCAGTAGTATAGGGCTCGGCACCGGGGAGCTGTTTTTT. As protein: CASSIGLGTGELFF.